Below, 3 T cell receptor beta chains from the same sample are listed, as sequenced in a study of cytomegalovirus exposure and HLA in healthy donors. With 60 Vbeta and 13 Jbeta primers, the PCR was carried out. Using immunoSEQ multiplex PCR, the repertoire was profiled, and TCRdb retains in-frame clones only, with some absent. The table has fewer than 100,000 clones, 65% to 80% seen once. Sample: PBMCs. The source of these receptors is a man in his forties in good health and CMV-seropositive.

This chain joins TRBV28 and TRBJ2-7; 7 positions match TRBD1. The CDR3 has 13 amino acids. V was clipped by 5 bases and J by 6 bases; unmatched bases: 7. CDR1 MDHEN and CDR2 SYDVKM come from the germline V gene. The DNA of the CDR3 is TGTGCCAGCAGTGTGTCGACAGGGACCGAGCAGTACTTC. Translated, it gives CASSVSTGTEQYF.

V usage is TRBV10-2 and J usage is TRBJ2-1; D is unclear. The CDR3 totals 15 residues. Per the germline V gene, CDR1 is WSHSY and CDR2 is SAAADI. Between the trimmed V and J ends, which lost 4 bases and 4 bases, there was a span of 14 bases. CDR3: CASSGSVSSYNEQFF. The CDR3 bases are TGCGCCAGCAGTGGGAGTGTGTCTAGTTACAATGAGCAGTTCTTC.

This chain uses TRBV6-5 with TRBJ2-7; D possibly corresponds to TRBD2 (6 bases). Trimming removed 5 bases from V and 4 bases from J, with 15 bases in between. The CDR3 extends over 14 amino acids. CDR1 is MNHEY and CDR2 is SVGAGI in the germline V gene. The CDR3 bases are TGTGCCAGCAGTGCGGGACTTAACACTTACGAGCAGTACTTC. Its translation is CASSAGLNTYEQYF.